The clone carrying this TCR beta chain was found many times. The data were taken from a study of regulatory T cells in long-lasting Graves disease. Building of the TCR beta libraries involved iRepertoire HTBI primers and Arm-PCR of CDR3 regions. In TCRdb, the multiplex PCR reads were re-called with MiXCR into one record per CDR3 protein. The table has 510,000 or so distinct CDR3 sequences, approximately 12% seen once; the top ten hold approximately 9%. The CDR3 covers 18 residues. The germline V gene has CDR1 SGHTA and CDR2 FQGNSA. Trimming at V came to 5 bases and at J to 3 bases, leaving 13 bases not matched to a gene. As for time point: newly diagnosed GD, antithyroid drugs for less than 3 months. Following extraction of RNA from PBMCs, that RNA was used to make the TCR library. This sample also appeared in a second study, on T cells in Graves' hyperthyroidism and ophthalmopathy. That paper notes: Most thyroid clonotypes expanded above 0.001 appeared in blood too. Ophthalmopathy was told apart from stable hyperthyroidism by a 13 V-J model.

The genes are TRBV7-2 and TRBJ2-3; 11 bases align to TRBD2. The material sequenced was peripheral blood mononuclear cells (PBMCs), taken at new diagnosis, from a patient treated with antithyroid drugs. This receptor was taken from a woman aged 30 to 39 with Graves disease. The DNA for the CDR3 is TGTGCCAGCAGCCCTTTTGGGGTAGCGGGAGGGTTTACAGATACGCAGTATTTT. Translated, it gives CASSPFGVAGGFTDTQYF.